This T cell receptor beta chain was documented in a study of cytomegalovirus exposure and HLA in healthy donors. Details on this clone: Its specificity is not known.

Whole-study results and caveats: Earlier results showed most TCR beta V segments being productive about 87% or about 30% of the time.

The study ran its PCR with 60 Vbeta and 13 Jbeta primers. Repertoires were generated with immunoSEQ multiplex PCR, while TCRdb's copy carries only in-frame clones and drops some. The table includes 150,000 to 200,000 clones, roughly four fifths detected once. Germline values: CDR1 SGHKS, CDR2 YYEKEE (reference sequence). CDR3 length: 15 amino acids. V was clipped by 0 bases and J by 4 bases; unmatched bases: 6. The sequenced material came from PBMCs. The sequence was obtained from a man aged 50-60 years in good health and CMV-seropositive. The chain couples TRBV5-5 to TRBJ2-7, with 8 bases that match TRBD1. CDR3 residues: CASSLVDRGAYEQYF. CDR3 bases: TGTGCCAGCAGCTTGGTTGACAGGGGAGCGTACGAGCAGTACTTC.